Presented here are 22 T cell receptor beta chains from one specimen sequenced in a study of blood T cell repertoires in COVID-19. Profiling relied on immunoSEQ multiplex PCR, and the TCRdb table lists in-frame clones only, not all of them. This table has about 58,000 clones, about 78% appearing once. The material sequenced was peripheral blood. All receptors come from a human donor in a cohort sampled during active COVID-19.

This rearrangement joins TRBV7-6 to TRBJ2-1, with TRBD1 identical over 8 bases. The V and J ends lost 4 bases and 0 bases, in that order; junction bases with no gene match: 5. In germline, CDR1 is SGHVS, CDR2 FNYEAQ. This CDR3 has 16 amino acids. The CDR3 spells CASSYGTGLSYNEQFF. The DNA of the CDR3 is TGTGCCAGCAGCTACGGGACAGGACTCTCCTACAATGAGCAGTTCTTC. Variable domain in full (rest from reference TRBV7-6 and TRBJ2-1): GAGVSQSPRYKVTKRGQDVALRCDPISGHVSLYWYRQALGQGPEFLTYFNYEAQQDKSGLPNDRFSAERPEGSISTLTIQRTEQRDSAMYRCASSYGTGLSYNEQFFGPGTRLTVL.

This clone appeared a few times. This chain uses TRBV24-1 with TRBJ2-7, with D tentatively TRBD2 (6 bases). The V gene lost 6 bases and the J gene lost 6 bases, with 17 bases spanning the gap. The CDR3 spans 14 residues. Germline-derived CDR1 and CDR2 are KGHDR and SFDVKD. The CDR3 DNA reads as TGTGCCACCAGTCCGACTAGACACGGCTCCGAGCAGTACTTC. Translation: CATSPTRHGSEQYF.

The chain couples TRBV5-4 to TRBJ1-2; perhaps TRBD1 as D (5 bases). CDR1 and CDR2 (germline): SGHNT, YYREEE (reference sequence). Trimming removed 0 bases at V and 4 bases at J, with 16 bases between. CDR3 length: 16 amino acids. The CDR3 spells CASSLGGVAGTYGYTF. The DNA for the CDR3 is TGTGCCAGCAGCTTGGGGGGGGTGGCAGGGACCTATGGCTACACCTTC.

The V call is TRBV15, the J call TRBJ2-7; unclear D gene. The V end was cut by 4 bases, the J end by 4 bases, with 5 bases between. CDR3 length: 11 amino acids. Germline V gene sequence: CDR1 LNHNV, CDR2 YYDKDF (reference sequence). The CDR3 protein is CATSTGYEQYF. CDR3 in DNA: TGTGCCACCAGCACCGGTTACGAGCAGTACTTC.

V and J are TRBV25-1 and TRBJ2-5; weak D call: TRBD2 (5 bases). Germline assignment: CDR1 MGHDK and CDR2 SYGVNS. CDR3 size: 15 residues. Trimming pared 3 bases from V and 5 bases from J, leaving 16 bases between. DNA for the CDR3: TGTGCCAGCAGTGACAGAGCGGAATCCTGGGAGACCCAGTACTTC. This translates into CASSDRAESWETQYF.

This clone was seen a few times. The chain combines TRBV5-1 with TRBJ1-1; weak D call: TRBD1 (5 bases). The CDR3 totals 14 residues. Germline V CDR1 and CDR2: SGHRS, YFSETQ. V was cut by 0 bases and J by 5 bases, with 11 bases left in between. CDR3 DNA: TGCGCCAGCAGCTTGGCGGCAGGGAGGACTGAAGCTTTCTTT. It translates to CASSLAAGRTEAFF.

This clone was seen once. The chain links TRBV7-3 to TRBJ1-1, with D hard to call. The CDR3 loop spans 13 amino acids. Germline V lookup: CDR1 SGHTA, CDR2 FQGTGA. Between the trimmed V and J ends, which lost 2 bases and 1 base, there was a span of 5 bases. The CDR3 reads CASSLRRNTEAFF. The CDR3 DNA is TGTGCCAGCAGCTTACGGAGGAACACTGAAGCTTTCTTT. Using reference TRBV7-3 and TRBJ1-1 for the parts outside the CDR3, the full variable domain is GAGVSQTPSNKVTEKGKYVELRCDPISGHTALYWYRQSLGQGPEFLIYFQGTGAADDSGLPNDRFFAVRPEGSVSTLKIQRTERGDSAVYLCASSLRRNTEAFFGQGTRLTVV.

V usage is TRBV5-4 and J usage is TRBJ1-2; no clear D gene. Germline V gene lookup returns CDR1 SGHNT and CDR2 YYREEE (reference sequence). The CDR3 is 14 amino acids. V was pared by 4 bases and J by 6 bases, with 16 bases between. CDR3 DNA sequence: TGTGCCAGCAGCCTGGGCGGTGCTAGGAATGGCTACACCTTC. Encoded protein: CASSLGGARNGYTF.

CDR3 nucleotides: TGTGCCAGCAGTACGGTTAGGGGCGAGGAGGAGCAGTACTTC. It specifies CASSTVRGEEEQYF. The V and J genes are TRBV6-5 and TRBJ2-7, with D perhaps matching TRBD1 (5 bases). Germline CDR1 reads MNHEY; CDR2 reads SVGAGI. The CDR3 extends over 14 amino acids. Trimming left V 5 bases short and J 7 bases short, with 18 bases between.

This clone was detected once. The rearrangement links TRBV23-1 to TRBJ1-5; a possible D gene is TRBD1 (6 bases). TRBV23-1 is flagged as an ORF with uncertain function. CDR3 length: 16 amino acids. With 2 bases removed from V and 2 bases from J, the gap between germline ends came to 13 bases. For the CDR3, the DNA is TGCGCCAGCAGTCAACTCAGGGGTAGTGGCAATCAGCCCCAGCATTTT. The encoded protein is CASSQLRGSGNQPQHF.

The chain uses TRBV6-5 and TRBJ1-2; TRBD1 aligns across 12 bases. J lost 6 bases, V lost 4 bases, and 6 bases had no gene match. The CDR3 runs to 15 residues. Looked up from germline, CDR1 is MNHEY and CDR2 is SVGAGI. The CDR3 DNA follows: TGTGCCAGCAGTTCGGGACAGGGGGCTCTCAATGGCTACACCTTC. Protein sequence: CASSSGQGALNGYTF.

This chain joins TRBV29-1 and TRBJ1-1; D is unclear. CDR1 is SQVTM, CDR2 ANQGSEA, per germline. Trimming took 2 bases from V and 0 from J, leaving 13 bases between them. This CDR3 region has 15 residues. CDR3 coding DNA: TGCAGCGTTGAAAGATACGGTGTAGTGAACACTGAAGCTTTCTTT. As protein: CSVERYGVVNTEAFF. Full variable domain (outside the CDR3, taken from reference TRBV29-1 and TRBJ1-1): SAVISQKPSRDICQRGTSLTIQCQVDSQVTMMFWYRQQPGQSLTLIATANQGSEATYESGFVIDKFPISRPNLTFSTLTVSNMSPEDSSIYLCSVERYGVVNTEAFFGQGTRLTVV.

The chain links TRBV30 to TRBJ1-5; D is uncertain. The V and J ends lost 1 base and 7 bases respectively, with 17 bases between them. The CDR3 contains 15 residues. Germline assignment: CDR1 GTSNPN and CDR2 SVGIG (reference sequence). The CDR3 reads CAWSGYGARHQPQHF. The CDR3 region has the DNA TGTGCCTGGAGTGGGTACGGAGCAAGGCACCAGCCCCAGCATTTT.

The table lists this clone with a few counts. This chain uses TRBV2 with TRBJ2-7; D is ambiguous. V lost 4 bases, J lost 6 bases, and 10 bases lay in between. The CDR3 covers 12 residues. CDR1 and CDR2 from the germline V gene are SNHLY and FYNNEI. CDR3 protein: CASSGTPGEQYF. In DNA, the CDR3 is TGTGCCAGCAGTGGTACACCGGGCGAGCAGTACTTC.

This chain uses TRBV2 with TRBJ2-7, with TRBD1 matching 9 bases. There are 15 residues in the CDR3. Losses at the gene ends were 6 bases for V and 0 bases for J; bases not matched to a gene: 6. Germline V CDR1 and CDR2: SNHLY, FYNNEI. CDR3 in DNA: TGTGCCAGCAGCGAACAGGGGGCTAGCTCCTACGAGCAGTACTTC. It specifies CASSEQGASSYEQYF. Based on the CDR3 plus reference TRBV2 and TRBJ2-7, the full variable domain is EPEVTQTPSHQVTQMGQEVILRCVPISNHLYFYWYRQILGQKVEFLVSFYNNEISEKSEIFDDQFSVERPDGSNFTLKIRSTKLEDSAMYFCASSEQGASSYEQYFGPGTRLTVT.

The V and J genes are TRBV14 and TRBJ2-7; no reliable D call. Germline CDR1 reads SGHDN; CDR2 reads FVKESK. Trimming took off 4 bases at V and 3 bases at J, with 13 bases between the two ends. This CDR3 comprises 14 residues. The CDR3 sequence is CASSPPWAIYEQYF. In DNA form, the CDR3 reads TGTGCCAGCAGCCCCCCTTGGGCGATCTACGAGCAGTACTTC. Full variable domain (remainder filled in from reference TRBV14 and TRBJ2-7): EAGVTQFPSHSVIEKGQTVTLRCDPISGHDNLYWYRRVMGKEIKFLLHFVKESKQDESGMPNNRFLAERTGGTYSTLKVQPAELEDSGVYFCASSPPWAIYEQYFGPGTRLTVT.

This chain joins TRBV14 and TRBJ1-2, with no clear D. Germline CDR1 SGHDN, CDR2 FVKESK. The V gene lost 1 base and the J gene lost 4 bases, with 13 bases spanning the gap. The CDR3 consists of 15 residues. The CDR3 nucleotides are TGTGCCAGCAGCCAAGTTCAGTCGCCCACCTATGGCTACACCTTC. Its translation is CASSQVQSPTYGYTF.

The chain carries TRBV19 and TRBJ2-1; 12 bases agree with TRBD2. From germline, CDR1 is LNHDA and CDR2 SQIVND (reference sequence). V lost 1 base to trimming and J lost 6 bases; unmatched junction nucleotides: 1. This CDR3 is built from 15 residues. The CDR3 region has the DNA TGTGCCAGTAGTATAGGGACTAGCGGGGTCAATGAGCAGTTCTTC. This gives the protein CASSIGTSGVNEQFF.

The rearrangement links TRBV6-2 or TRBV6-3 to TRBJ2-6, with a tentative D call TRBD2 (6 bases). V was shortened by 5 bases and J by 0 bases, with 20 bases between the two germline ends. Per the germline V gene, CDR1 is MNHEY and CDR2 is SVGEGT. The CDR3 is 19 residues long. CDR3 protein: CASSRNRGTSISGANVLTF. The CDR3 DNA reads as TGTGCCAGCAGTCGTAACCGCGGGACTTCCATCTCTGGGGCCAACGTCCTGACTTTC.

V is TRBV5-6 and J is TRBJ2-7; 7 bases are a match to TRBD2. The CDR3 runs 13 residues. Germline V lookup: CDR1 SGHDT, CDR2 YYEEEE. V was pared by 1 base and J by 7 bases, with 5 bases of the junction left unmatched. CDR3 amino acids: CASSLSSGREQYF. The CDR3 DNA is TGTGCCAGCAGCTTGTCTAGCGGAAGGGAGCAGTACTTC.

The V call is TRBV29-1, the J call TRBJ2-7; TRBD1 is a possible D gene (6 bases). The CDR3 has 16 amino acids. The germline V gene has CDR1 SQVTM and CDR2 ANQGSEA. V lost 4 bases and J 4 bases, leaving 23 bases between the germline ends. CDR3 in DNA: TGCAGCGTTGGAGCGGACTCAGGGGCCCCAGGGTACGAGCAGTACTTC. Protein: CSVGADSGAPGYEQYF.

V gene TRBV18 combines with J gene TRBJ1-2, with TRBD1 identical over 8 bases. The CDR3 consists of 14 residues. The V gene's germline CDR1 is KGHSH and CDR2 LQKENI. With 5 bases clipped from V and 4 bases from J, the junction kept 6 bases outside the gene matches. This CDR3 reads CASSSDRGGYGYTF. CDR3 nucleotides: TGTGCCAGCTCATCCGACAGGGGTGGCTATGGCTACACCTTC.